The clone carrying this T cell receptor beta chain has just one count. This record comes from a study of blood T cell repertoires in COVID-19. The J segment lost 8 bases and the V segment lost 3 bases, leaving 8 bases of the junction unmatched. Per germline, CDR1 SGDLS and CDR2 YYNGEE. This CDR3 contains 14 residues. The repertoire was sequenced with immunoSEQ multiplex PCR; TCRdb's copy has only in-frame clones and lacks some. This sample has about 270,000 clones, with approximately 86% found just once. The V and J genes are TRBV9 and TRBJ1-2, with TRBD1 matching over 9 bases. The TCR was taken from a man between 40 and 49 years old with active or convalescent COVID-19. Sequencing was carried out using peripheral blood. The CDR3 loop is CASSGTGVLGGYTF. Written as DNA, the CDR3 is TGTGCCAGCAGCGGGACAGGGGTTCTTGGAGGCTACACCTTC.